This T cell receptor (beta chain) was observed in a study of blood T cell repertoires in COVID-19. Germline V gene lookup returns CDR1 GTSNPN and CDR2 SVGIG (reference sequence). V shed 2 bases and J 4 bases; nucleotides not matched to a gene: 8. This CDR3 spans 15 amino acids. This table comes from immunoSEQ multiplex PCR, and its TCRdb copy is limited to in-frame clones, with some not included. Of roughly 200,000 clones listed, around 88% are singletons. The source is a woman aged 25 to 45 who had been exposed to COVID-19. V usage is TRBV30 and J usage is TRBJ1-5, with 7 nucleotides matching TRBD1. The sequencing input was PBMCs or T cells enriched from blood (not recorded which). In nucleotides, the CDR3 is TGTGCCTGGAGTACCCTGGGACAGACAAATCAGCCCCAGCATTTT. Its protein product is CAWSTLGQTNQPQHF.